Sequencing of this T cell receptor beta chain was carried out in a study of identical twins. The germline CDR1 and CDR2 sequences are SQVTM and ANQGSEA. The CDR3 runs 13 residues. V lost 6 bases and J lost 4; bases outside the gene matches: 2. TCRdb independently ran MiXCR on the 5' RACE reads; one entry per CDR3 protein. The sample includes fewer than 900,000 distinct CDR3 sequences, approximately 18% of them seen just once. The sample was also reused in another study, on T cells expressing NK-cell markers.

This sequence originates from a young woman in good health. The chain employs TRBV29-1 and TRBJ2-7, with 14 bases that match TRBD2. What was sequenced was PBMCs. As DNA, the CDR3 is TGCAGCGTCGGGACTAGCGGGGGTTACGAGCAGTACTTC. This translates into CSVGTSGGYEQYF.